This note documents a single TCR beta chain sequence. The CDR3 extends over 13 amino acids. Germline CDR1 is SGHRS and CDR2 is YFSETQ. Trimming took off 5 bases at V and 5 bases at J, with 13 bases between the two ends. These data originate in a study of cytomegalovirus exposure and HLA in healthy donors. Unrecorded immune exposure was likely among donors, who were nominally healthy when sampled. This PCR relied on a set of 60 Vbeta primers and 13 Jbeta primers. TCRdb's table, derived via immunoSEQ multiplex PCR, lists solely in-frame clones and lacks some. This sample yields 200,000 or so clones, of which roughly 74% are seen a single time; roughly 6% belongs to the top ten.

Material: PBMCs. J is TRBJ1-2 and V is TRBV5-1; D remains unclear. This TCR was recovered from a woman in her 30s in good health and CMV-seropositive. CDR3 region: CASRDPGGYGYTF. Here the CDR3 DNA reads TGCGCCAGCAGAGACCCGGGTGGATATGGCTACACCTTC.